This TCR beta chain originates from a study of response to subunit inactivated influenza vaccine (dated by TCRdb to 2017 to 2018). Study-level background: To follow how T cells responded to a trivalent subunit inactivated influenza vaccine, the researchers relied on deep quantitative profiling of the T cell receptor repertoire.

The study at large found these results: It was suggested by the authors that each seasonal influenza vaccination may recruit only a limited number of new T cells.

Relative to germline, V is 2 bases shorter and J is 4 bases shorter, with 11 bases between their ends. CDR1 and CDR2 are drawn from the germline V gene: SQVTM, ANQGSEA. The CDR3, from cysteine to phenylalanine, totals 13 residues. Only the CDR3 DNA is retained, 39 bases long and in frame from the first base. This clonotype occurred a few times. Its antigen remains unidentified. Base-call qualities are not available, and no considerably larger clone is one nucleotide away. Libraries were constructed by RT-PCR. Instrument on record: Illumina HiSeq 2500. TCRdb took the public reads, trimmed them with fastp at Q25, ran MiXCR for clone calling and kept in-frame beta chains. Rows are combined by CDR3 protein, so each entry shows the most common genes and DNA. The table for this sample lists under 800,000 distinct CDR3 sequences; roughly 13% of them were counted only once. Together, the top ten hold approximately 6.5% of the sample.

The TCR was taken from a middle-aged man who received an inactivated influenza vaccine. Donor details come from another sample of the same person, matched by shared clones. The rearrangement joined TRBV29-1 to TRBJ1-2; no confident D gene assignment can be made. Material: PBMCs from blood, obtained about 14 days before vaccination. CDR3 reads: CSVETFRSYGYTF. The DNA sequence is TGCAGCGTTGAAACATTTCGGTCCTATGGCTACACCTTC.